These 7 T cell receptor beta chains were sequenced from one sample in a study of T cell repertoires in cytomegalovirus infection. Their recognized antigens are unknown. From the reads, TCRdb called clonotypes with MiXCR, one entry per CDR3 protein. The repertoire consists of around 500,000 distinct CDR3 sequences, with roughly 42% occurring once and the leading ten covering around 45%. The sample in question was cultured PBMCs, obtained from culture after CMV antigen stimulation. All receptors come from a human donor in good health (CMV status not recorded). Some clones in this sample may be carry-over from other donors' samples.

The chain has TRBV7-2 and TRBJ2-7, with 7 bases identical to TRBD2. Looked up from germline, CDR1 is SGHTA and CDR2 is FQGNSA. V lost 5 bases and J lost 3; bases outside the gene matches: 16. CDR3 length: 17 residues. CDR3: CASSRNSPGLVNYEQYF. CDR3 sequence (DNA): TGTGCCAGCAGCCGCAACTCCCCCGGACTAGTCAACTACGAGCAGTACTTC.

V gene TRBV20-1 combines with J gene TRBJ2-1; tentative D call: TRBD2 (5 bases). Deletions cut 1 base from V and 6 bases from J, with 10 bases between. Germline CDR1 DFQATT, CDR2 SNEGSKA (reference sequence). The CDR3 sequence is 13 residues long. CDR3 DNA: TGCAGTGCTAGAGTCTCGGGGAGCAATGAGCAGTTCTTC. Its translation: CSARVSGSNEQFF.

The V and J genes are TRBV20-1 and TRBJ1-1; D ambiguous. The CDR3 sequence is 14 residues long. Germline CDR1 is DFQATT and CDR2 is SNEGSKA (reference sequence). V dropped 1 base and J dropped 3 bases, with 12 bases sitting between them. The CDR3 DNA reads as TGCAGTGCTAGAGTCACTTTTGTCGACACTGAAGCTTTCTTT. Its translation is CSARVTFVDTEAFF.

The rearrangement links TRBV10-2 to TRBJ1-5; the D is unclear. Germline V lookup: CDR1 WSHSY, CDR2 SAAADI. Trimming shortened V by 6 bases and J by 5 bases, and 14 bases separated the two germline ends. CDR3 length equals 14 residues. Here the CDR3 DNA reads TGCGCCAGCAGGGGCGGTGGTAGGGATCAGCCCCAGCATTTT. Translated, it gives CASRGGGRDQPQHF.

This chain joins TRBV12-3 or TRBV12-4 and TRBJ2-2; D is unresolved. The CDR3 loop spans 15 amino acids. Trimming stripped 6 bases from V and 6 bases from J, with 17 bases between. For the CDR3, the DNA is TGTGCCAGCAGCCAACGAGCTCCGGCCGCCGGGGAGCTGTTTTTT. Its protein product is CASSQRAPAAGELFF.

This chain links TRBV18 with TRBJ1-3, with D uncertain. V was shortened by 2 bases and J by 0 bases, with 8 bases between the two germline ends. The CDR3 extends over 15 amino acids. The germline gives CDR1 KGHSH, CDR2 LQKENI. In nucleotides, the CDR3 is TGTGCCAGCTCACCAGCGATGAGCTCTGGAAACACCATATATTTT. Amino acids: CASSPAMSSGNTIYF. Looking up the rest from reference TRBV18 and TRBJ1-3 gives the full variable domain: NAGVMQNPRHLVRRRGQEARLRCSPMKGHSHVYWYRQLPEEGLKFMVYLQKENIIDESGMPKERFSAEFPKEGPSILRIQQVVRGDSAAYFCASSPAMSSGNTIYFGEGSWLTVV.

V usage is TRBV12-3 or TRBV12-4 and J usage is TRBJ2-3, with 7 bases aligning to TRBD1. The CDR3 is 14 amino acids. Trimming cost V 6 bases and J 2 bases; bases outside gene matches: 5. CDR3 in DNA: TGTGCCAGCAGACGACAGGGTACCACAGATACGCAGTATTTT. It specifies CASRRQGTTDTQYF.